This TCR beta chain was obtained from a study of CD8 T cells in Susac syndrome. RNA was extracted with the RNeasy kit, and a quantity of roughly 0.5 to 1 ug was reverse transcribed using random hexamers. The amplification used immunoSEQ multiplex PCR on TCR beta CDR3; it spanned 54 Vbeta and 13 Jbeta. TCRdb independently ran MiXCR on the immunoSEQ multiplex PCR reads; one entry per CDR3 protein. The sample yields some 150,000 distinct CDR3 sequences, approximately 95% seen once. V lost 0 bases, J lost 4 bases, and 8 bases stayed unmatched. Germline CDR1 SQVTM, CDR2 ANQGSEA. The CDR3 sequence is 15 residues long.

The receptor was isolated from a human donor with Susac syndrome. The sample was CD4+ T cells from PBMCs. The chain recombines TRBV29-1 with TRBJ1-2, with TRBD1 identical over 7 bases. The CDR3 nucleotides read TGCAGCGTTGAAGATCTGAGGGGGCAAGGCTATGGCTACACCTTC. It encodes CSVEDLRGQGYGYTF.